Listed below are T cell receptor beta chains from one sample, sequenced in a study of sequential checkpoint blockade in melanoma. Libraries were prepared by immunoSEQ multiplex PCR; TCRdb keeps only in-frame clonotypes and omits some of them. The sample contains about 2,900 clones, under 30% of which appear only once. Sample: tumor tissue (inferred from file names), taken from a patient given nivolumab and ipilimumab in sequence. The receptors come from a human donor with melanoma. The CDR3 runs from the conserved cysteine through the conserved F or W. Each record gives: clone size, J gene, V gene, D gene, CDR3 protein, CDR3 DNA. The D gene is left open where the match is weak. Size is omitted from some rows. Given values are once, few, many or a class for expanded clones.

NA TRBJ1-6 TRBV6-8 TRBD1 CASSVGTGKDPRSPLHF TGTGCCAGCAGTGTGGGGACAGGGAAAGACCCTCGTTCACCCCTCCACTTT
many TRBJ1-6 TRBV11-3 TRBD1 CASSLDGTGLSSYNSPLHF TGTGCCAGCAGCTTAGATGGGACAGGGTTGAGCTCCTATAATTCACCCCTCCACTTT
NA TRBJ1-1 TRBV23-1 NA CASSQGLGAEAFF TGCGCCAGCAGCCAAGGATTAGGGGCAGAAGCTTTCTTT
NA TRBJ2-3 TRBV5-1 NA CASSFNSNTDTQYF TGCGCCAGCAGCTTCAACAGTAACACAGATACGCAGTATTTT
medium-sized TRBJ2-7 TRBV6-7 NA CASSATYEQYF TGTGCCAGCAGTGCCACCTACGAGCAGTACTTC
NA TRBJ1-2 TRBV12-5 NA CASGIGAAYGYTF TGTGCTAGTGGTATAGGGGCTGCCTATGGCTACACCTTC
once TRBJ2-7 TRBV5-1 NA CASSWGILTLGKNYEQYF TGCGCCAGCAGCTGGGGGATATTGACCTTGGGGAAAAACTACGAGCAGTACTTC
few TRBJ1-6 TRBV6-8 NA CASSAGPYNSPLHF TGTGCCAGCAGCGCGGGACCCTATAATTCACCCCTCCACTTT
NA TRBJ2-3 TRBV6-8 NA CASSGASPDRLGTDTQYF TGTGCCAGCAGTGGAGCCTCCCCTGATCGCTTGGGCACAGATACGCAGTATTTT
NA TRBJ2-3 TRBV11-3 NA CASSLYQPTDTQYF TGTGCCAGCAGCTTATACCAGCCCACAGATACGCAGTATTTT
NA TRBJ1-3 TRBV5-1 NA CASSSRSGPGNTIYF TGCGCCAGCAGCTCCCGATCGGGGCCCGGAAACACCATATATTTT
many TRBJ1-3 TRBV11-3 NA CASSLDLGGGNTIYF TGTGCCAGCAGCTTGGACCTCGGGGGGGGAAACACCATATATTTT
few TRBJ2-3 TRBV9 NA CASSVKGVSTDTQYF TGTGCCAGCAGCGTCAAAGGGGTTAGCACAGATACGCAGTATTTT
few TRBJ1-2 TRBV30 TRBD1 CAWTLARGVGYTF TGTGCCTGGACCCTGGCCAGGGGGGTAGGCTACACCTTC
NA TRBJ1-5 TRBV6-8 TRBD1 CASSLTGGSQPQHF TGTGCCAGCAGCTTGACAGGGGGGTCTCAGCCCCAGCATTTT
NA TRBJ1-6 TRBV30 NA CAWSEHPNSPLHF TGTGCCTGGAGTGAGCATCCTAATTCACCCCTCCACTTT
NA TRBJ2-3 TRBV6-8 TRBD2 CASSPRTSGGYTDTQYF TGTGCCAGCAGTCCCCGGACTAGCGGGGGTTACACAGATACGCAGTATTTT
many TRBJ1-2 TRBV6-8 TRBD1 CASSRSQDRSSNYGYTF TGTGCCAGCAGTCGCAGCCAGGACAGGTCGTCTAACTATGGCTACACCTTC
NA TRBJ2-7 TRBV15 NA CATSTRDRGHYEQYF TGTGCCACCAGCACCCGGGACCGGGGACACTACGAGCAGTACTTC
few TRBJ1-1 TRBV18 TRBD1 CASSPRQGTGTEAFF TGTGCCAGCTCACCGAGACAGGGGACGGGTACTGAAGCTTTCTTT
NA TRBJ1-4 TRBV19 NA CASIPRGTANEKLFF TGTGCCAGTATTCCCCGGGGGACCGCTAATGAAAAACTGTTTTTT
once TRBJ2-1 TRBV5-1 TRBD2 CASSSGLAGDNEQFF TGCGCCAGCAGCTCGGGACTAGCGGGGGATAATGAGCAGTTCTTC
NA TRBJ1-2 TRBV29-1 NA CSVDDGGVKYGYTF TGCAGCGTTGACGATGGAGGGGTGAAATATGGCTACACCTTC
many TRBJ1-2 TRBV11-3 NA CARRLPPRAEHGYTF TGTGCCAGAAGATTACCACCCCGGGCGGAGCATGGCTACACCTTC
NA TRBJ2-3 TRBV11-3 TRBD2 CASSPRTSSGGATQYF TGTGCCAGCAGCCCCCGTACGTCTAGCGGGGGGGCCACGCAGTATTTT